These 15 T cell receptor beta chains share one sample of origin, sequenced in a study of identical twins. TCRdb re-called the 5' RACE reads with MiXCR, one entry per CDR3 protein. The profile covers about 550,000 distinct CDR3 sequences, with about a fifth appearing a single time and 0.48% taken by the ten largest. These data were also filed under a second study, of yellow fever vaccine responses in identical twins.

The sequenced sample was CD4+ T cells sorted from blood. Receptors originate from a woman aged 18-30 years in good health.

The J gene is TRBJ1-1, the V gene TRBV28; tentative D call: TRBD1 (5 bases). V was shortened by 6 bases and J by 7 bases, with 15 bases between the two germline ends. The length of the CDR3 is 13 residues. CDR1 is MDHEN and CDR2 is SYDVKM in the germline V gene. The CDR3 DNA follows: TGTGCCAGCAGCCCCGGACATAAGGGTGAAGCTTTCTTT. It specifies CASSPGHKGEAFF.

CDR3 nucleotides: TGTGCCAGCAGTTTAGAAGGGGGCGGAGGTGGCGGGAGTTTCGATACGCAGTATTTT. Amino acid sequence: CASSLEGGGGGGSFDTQYF. The V gene is TRBV27, the J gene TRBJ2-3; D assignment may be TRBD1 or TRBD2 (7 bases each). The CDR3 spans 19 residues. Trimming removed 2 bases from V and 6 bases from J, with 27 bases in between. The germline V gene encodes CDR1 MNHEY and CDR2 SMNVEV (reference sequence).

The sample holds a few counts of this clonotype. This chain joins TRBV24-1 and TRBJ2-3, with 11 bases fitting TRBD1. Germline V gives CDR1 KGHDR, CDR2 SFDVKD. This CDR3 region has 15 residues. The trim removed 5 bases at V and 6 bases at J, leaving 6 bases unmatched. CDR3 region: CATSAADRGRDTQYF. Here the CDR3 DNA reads TGTGCCACCAGTGCCGCGGACAGGGGGCGTGATACGCAGTATTTT.

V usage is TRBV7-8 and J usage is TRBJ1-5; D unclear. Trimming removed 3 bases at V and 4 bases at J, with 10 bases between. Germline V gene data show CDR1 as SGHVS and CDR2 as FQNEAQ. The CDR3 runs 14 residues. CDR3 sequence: CASSFGLENQPQHF. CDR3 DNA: TGTGCCAGCAGCTTCGGACTGGAAAATCAGCCCCAGCATTTT.

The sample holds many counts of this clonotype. CDR3 in amino acids: CATSDPQGRKFF. The CDR3 nucleotides read TGTGCCACCAGTGATCCCCAGGGTAGGAAGTTCTTC. This chain uses TRBV24-1 with TRBJ2-1, with a tentative D call TRBD1 (5 bases). Per the germline V gene, CDR1 is KGHDR and CDR2 is SFDVKD. Between the trimmed V and J ends, which lost 3 bases and 14 bases, there was a span of 13 bases. The CDR3 is 12 amino acids.

CDR3 sequence: CAISSATTYEQYV. CDR3 sequence (DNA): TGTGCCATCAGTTCAGCTACCACCTACGAGCAGTACGTC. This sequence joins TRBV10-3 and TRBJ2-7, with D unclear. Trimming cost V 5 bases and J 2 bases, with 10 bases left between them. Germline-derived CDR1 and CDR2 are ENHRY and SYGVKD. The CDR3 runs 13 residues.

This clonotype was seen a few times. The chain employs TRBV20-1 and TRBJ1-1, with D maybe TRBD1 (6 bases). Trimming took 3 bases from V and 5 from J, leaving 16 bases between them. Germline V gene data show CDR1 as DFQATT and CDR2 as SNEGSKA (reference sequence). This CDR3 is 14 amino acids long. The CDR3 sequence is CSASASDRLTEAFF. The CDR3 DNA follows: TGCAGTGCTAGCGCATCGGACAGACTTACTGAAGCTTTCTTT.

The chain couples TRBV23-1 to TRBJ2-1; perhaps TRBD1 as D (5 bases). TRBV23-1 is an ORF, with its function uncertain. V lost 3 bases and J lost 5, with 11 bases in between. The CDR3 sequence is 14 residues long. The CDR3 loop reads CASSQTDSHNEQFF. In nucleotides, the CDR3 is TGCGCCAGCAGTCAGACAGATAGTCACAATGAGCAGTTCTTC.

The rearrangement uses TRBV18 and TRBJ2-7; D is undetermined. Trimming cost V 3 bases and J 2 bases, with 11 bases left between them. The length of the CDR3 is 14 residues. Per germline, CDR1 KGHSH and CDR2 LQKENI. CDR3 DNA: TGTGCCAGCTCACCTCCAGCGAATACCTACGAGCAGTACTTC. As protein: CASSPPANTYEQYF.

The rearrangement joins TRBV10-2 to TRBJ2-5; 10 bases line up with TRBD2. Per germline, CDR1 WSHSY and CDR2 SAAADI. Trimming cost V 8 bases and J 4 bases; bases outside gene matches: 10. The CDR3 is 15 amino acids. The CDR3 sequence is CASSRTSGSGETQYF. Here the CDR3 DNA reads TGCGCCAGCTCCCGGACTAGCGGTTCTGGAGAGACCCAGTACTTC.

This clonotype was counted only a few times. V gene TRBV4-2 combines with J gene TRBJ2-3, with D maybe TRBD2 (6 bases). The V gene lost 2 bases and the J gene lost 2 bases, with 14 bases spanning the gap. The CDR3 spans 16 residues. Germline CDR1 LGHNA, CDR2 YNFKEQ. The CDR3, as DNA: TGTGCCAGCAGCCAAACTCGGGTAGCGGACACAGATACGCAGTATTTT. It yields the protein CASSQTRVADTDTQYF.

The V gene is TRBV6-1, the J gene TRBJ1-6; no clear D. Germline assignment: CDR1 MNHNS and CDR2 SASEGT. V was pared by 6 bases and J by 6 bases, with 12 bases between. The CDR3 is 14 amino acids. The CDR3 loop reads CASSSVGGNSPLHF. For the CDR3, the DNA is TGTGCCAGCAGCTCCGTCGGTGGTAATTCACCCCTCCACTTT.

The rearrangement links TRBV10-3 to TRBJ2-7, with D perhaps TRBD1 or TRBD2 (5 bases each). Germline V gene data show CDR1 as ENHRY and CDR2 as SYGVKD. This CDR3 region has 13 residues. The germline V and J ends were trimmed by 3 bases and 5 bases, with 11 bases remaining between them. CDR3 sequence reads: CAISDRGVHEQYF. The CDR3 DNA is TGTGCCATCAGTGATAGAGGGGTCCACGAGCAGTACTTC.

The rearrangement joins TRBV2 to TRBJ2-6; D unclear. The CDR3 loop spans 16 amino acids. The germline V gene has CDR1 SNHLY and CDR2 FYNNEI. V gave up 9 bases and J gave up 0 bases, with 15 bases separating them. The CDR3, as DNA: TGTGCCAGAACCCCTGCGATGGGCTCTGGGGCCAACGTCCTGACTTTC. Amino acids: CARTPAMGSGANVLTF.

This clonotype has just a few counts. As DNA, the CDR3 is TGTGCCAGCAGCCCAAACAGGGGAGTGACGAATACGCAGTATTTT. Protein product: CASSPNRGVTNTQYF. The chain couples TRBV7-9 to TRBJ2-3, with TRBD1 identical over 7 bases. Trimming cost V 5 bases and J 7 bases; bases outside gene matches: 12. The length of the CDR3 is 15 residues. Per the germline V gene, CDR1 is SEHNR and CDR2 is FQNEAQ (reference sequence).